This TCR beta chain was sequenced during a study of T cells in Graves' hyperthyroidism and ophthalmopathy. Study-wide points: Most clonotypes expanded in the thyroid (above 0.001) were also present in blood. Model-based prediction identified ophthalmopathy a median 6.5 months prior to its onset.

This clonotype was observed many times. Its target is unknown. This CDR3 comprises 16 residues. V lost 0 bases to trimming and J lost 5 bases, with 15 bases between them. Germline values: CDR1 SGHAT, CDR2 FQNNGV. Amplified TCR beta CDR3 regions derived from RNA transcripts. Primed by the HTBI set, a first-round RT-PCR was run on the TCR CDR3. TCRdb re-derived calls from the multiplex PCR reads in MiXCR, one entry per CDR3 protein. The table shows about 110,000 distinct CDR3 sequences, with 16% occurring only once. The sample taken for sequencing was blood. The rearrangement links TRBV11-2 to TRBJ2-3, with D possibly TRBD2 on 5 matching bases. This clonotype was sampled from a woman between 50 and 59 years old with Graves' hyperthyroidism. The CDR3 reads CASSLDPAEAQDTQYF. In nucleotides, the CDR3 is TGTGCCAGCAGCTTAGATCCGGCGGAGGCACAAGATACGCAGTATTTT.